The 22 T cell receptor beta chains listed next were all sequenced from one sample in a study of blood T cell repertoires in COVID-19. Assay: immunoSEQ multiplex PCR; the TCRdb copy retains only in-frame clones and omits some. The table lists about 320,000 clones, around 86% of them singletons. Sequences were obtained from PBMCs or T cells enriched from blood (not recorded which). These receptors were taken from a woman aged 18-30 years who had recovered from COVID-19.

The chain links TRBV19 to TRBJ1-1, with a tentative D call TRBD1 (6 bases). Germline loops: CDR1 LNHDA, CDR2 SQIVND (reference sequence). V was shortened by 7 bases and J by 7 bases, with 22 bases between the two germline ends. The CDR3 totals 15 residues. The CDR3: CASTHRLSGGVEAFF. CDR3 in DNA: TGTGCCAGTACCCATCGGTTGTCGGGGGGCGTTGAAGCTTTCTTT.

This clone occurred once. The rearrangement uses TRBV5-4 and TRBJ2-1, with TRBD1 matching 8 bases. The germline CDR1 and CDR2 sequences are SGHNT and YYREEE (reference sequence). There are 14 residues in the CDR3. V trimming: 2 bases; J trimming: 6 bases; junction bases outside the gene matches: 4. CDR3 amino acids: CASSFTQGVNEQFF. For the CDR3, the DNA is TGTGCCAGCAGCTTTACACAGGGGGTCAATGAGCAGTTCTTC.

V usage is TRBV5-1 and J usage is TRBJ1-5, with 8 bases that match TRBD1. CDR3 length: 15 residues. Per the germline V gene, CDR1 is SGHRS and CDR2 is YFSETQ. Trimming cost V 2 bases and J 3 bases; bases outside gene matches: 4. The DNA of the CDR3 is TGCGCCAGCAGCTTTACAGGGGGGGACAATCAGCCCCAGCATTTT. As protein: CASSFTGGDNQPQHF. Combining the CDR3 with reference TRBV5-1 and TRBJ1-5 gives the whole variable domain KAGVTQTPRYLIKTRGQQVTLSCSPISGHRSVSWYQQTPGQGLQFLFEYFSETQRNKGNFPGRFSGRQFSNSRSEMNVSTLELGDSALYLCASSFTGGDNQPQHFGDGTRLSIL.

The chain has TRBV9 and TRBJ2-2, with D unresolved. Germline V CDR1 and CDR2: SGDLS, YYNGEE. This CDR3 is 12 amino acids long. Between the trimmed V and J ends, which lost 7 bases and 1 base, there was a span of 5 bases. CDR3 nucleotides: TGTGCCAGCTCAGAGAACACCGGGGAGCTGTTTTTT. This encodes CASSENTGELFF.

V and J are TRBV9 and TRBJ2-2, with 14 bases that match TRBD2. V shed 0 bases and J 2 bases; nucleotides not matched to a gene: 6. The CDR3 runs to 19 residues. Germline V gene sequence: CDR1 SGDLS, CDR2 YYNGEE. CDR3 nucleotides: TGTGCCAGCAGCGTAGAAAGGGGACTAGCGGGAGAAAACACCGGGGAGCTGTTTTTT. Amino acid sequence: CASSVERGLAGENTGELFF.

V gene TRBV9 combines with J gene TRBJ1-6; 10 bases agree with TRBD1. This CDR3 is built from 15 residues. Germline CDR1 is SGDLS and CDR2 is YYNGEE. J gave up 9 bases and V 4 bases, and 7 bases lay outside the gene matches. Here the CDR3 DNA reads TGTGCCAGCAGCCCATGGACAGGGGGGGGTTCACCCCTCCACTTT. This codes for CASSPWTGGGSPLHF.

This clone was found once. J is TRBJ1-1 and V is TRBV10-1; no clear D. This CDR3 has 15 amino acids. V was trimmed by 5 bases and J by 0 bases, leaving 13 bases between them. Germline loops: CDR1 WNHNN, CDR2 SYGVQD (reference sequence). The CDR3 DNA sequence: TGCGCCAGCAGTCCTCATACTGTAGTGAACACTGAAGCTTTCTTT. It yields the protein CASSPHTVVNTEAFF.

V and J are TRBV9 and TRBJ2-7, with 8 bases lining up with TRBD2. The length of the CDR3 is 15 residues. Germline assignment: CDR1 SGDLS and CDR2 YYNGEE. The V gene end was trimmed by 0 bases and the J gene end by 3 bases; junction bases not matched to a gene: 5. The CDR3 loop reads CASSVASAGGYEQYF. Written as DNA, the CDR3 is TGTGCCAGCAGCGTAGCTTCCGCGGGAGGCTACGAGCAGTACTTC.

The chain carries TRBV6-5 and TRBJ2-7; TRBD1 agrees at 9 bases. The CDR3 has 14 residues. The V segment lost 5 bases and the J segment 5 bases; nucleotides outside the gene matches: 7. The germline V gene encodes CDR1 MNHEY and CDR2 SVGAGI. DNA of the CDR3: TGTGCCAGCAGTACCCACAGGGGGCGAGACGAGCAGTACTTC. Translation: CASSTHRGRDEQYF.

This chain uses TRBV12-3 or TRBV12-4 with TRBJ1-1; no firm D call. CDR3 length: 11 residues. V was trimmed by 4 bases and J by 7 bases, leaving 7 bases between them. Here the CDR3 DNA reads TGTGCCAGCAGTTCCCAGATTGAAGCTTTCTTT. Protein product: CASSSQIEAFF.

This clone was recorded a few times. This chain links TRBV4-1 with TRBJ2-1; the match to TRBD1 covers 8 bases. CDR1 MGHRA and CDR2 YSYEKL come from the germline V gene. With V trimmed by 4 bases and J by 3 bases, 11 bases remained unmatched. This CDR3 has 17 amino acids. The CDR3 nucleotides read TGCGCCAGCAGCCGAAGACAGGGGCTCCTCTACTACAATGAGCAGTTCTTC. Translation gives CASSRRQGLLYYNEQFF.

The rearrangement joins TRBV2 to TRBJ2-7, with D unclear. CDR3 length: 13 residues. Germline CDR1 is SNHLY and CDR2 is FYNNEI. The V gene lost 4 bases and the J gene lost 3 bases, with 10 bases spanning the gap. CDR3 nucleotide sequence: TGTGCCAGCAGTGGGCCGGGTCACTACGAGCAGTACTTC. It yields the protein CASSGPGHYEQYF.

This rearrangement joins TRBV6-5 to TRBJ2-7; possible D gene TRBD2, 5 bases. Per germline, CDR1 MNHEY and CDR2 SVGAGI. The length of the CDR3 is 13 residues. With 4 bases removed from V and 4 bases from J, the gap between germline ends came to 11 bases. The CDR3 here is CASSSGVLYEQYF. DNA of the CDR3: TGTGCCAGCAGTTCCGGGGTCCTTTACGAGCAGTACTTC.

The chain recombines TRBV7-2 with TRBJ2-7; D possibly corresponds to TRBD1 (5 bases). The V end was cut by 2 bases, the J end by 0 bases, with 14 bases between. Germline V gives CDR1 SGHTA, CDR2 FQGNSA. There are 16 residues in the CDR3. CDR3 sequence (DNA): TGTGCCAGCAGCTTAAATGGGGTAGGGGTCTCCTACGAGCAGTACTTC. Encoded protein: CASSLNGVGVSYEQYF.

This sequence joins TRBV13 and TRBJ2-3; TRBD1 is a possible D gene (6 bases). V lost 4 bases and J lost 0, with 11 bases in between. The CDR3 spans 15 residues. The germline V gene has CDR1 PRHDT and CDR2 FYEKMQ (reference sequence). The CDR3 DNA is TGTGCCAGCAGCTCCGGGACACTTAGCACAGATACGCAGTATTTT. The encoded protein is CASSSGTLSTDTQYF. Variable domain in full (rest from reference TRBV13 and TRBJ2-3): AAGVIQSPRHLIKEKRETATLKCYPIPRHDTVYWYQQGPGQDPQFLISFYEKMQSDKGSIPDRFSAQQFSDYHSELNMSSLELGDSALYFCASSSGTLSTDTQYFGPGTRLTVL.

The CDR3 is CASSTQKNTGQVNTEAFF. In DNA, the CDR3 is TGTGCCAGCAGCACCCAAAAGAACACCGGACAGGTGAACACTGAAGCTTTCTTT. The chain couples TRBV11-2 to TRBJ1-1; 7 nucleotides align to TRBD1. The CDR3 consists of 18 residues. V shed 5 bases, J shed 0 bases, and the junction held 15 bases outside the gene matches. Germline values: CDR1 SGHAT, CDR2 FQNNGV.

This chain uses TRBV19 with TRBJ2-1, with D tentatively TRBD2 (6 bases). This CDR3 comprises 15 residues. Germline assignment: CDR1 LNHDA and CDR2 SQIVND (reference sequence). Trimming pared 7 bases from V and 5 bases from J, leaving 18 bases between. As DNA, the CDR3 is TGTGCCAGTACCCTCAGGAGGGGTGAGGACAATGAGCAGTTCTTC. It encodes CASTLRRGEDNEQFF.

As DNA, the CDR3 is TGTGCCAGTAGTATACCCGGACAGGGAAGCAATCAGCCCCAGCATTTT. Its protein is CASSIPGQGSNQPQHF. V usage is TRBV19 and J usage is TRBJ1-5; TRBD1 agrees at 8 bases. This CDR3 region has 16 residues. CDR1 LNHDA and CDR2 SQIVND come from the germline V gene (reference sequence). J lost 1 base, V lost 2 bases, and 4 bases had no gene match.

The CDR3 reads CASSPLVWPGRTEAFF. The CDR3 DNA follows: TGTGCCAGCAGCCCCCTCGTATGGCCCGGGAGGACTGAAGCTTTCTTT. This chain connects TRBV11-2 to TRBJ1-1; D gene ambiguous. Trimming stripped 5 bases from V and 5 bases from J, with 21 bases between. CDR1 and CDR2 (germline): SGHAT, FQNNGV. The CDR3 totals 16 residues.

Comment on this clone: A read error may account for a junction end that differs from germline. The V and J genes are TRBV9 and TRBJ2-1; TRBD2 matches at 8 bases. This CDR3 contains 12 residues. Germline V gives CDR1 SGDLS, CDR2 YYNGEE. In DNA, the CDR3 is TGTGCCAGCAGCGACCCGGGAGGGGAACCAGTCTTC. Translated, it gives CASSDPGGEPVF. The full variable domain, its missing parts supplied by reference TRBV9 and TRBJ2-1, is DSGVTQTPKHLITATGQRVTLRCSPRSGDLSVYWYQQSLDQGLQFLIQYYNGEERAKGNILERFSAQQFPDLHSELNLSSLELGDSALYFCASSDPGGEPVFGPGTRLTVL.

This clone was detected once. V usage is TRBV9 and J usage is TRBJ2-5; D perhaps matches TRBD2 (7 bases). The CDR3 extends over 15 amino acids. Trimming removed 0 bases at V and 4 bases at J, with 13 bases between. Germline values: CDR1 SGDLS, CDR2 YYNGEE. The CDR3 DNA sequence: TGTGCCAGCAGCGTAGCAAGCGGGACAAGAGAGACCCAGTACTTC. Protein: CASSVASGTRETQYF.

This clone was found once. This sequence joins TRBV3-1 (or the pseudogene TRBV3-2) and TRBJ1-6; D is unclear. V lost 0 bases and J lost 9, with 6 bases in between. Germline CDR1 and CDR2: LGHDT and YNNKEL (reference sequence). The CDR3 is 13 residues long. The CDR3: CASSQDSPSPLHF. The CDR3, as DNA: TGTGCCAGCAGCCAAGATAGCCCTTCACCCCTCCACTTT.